Listed below are T cell receptor beta chains from one sample, sequenced in a study of graft-versus-host responses after intestinal transplantation. This table comes from immunoSEQ multiplex PCR, and its TCRdb copy is limited to in-frame clones, with some not included. The sample has more than 90,000 clones; 90% to 95% are singletons. These TCRs are of unknown antigen specificity. Sequenced material: unstimulated CD4+ T cells sorted from spleen or lymph node cells, taken before transplant. Every receptor here comes from a human donor who was the organ donor for an intestinal transplant. The CDR3 runs from the conserved cysteine through the conserved F or W. Fields, in order: clone size, V gene, J gene, D gene, CDR3 protein, CDR3 DNA. The D gene is left open where the match is weak. Clone size is not always given. Where it is, it says once, few, many or a class for expanded clones.

abundance: NA; v_gene: TRBV11-2; j_gene: TRBJ2-7; d_gene: NA; CDR3aa: CASSLQGIPYEQYF; CDR3nt: TGTGCCAGCAGCTTGCAGGGTATCCCCTACGAGCAGTACTTC
abundance: few; v_gene: TRBV2; j_gene: TRBJ1-1; d_gene: NA; CDR3aa: CASSHRRGTEAFF; CDR3nt: TGTGCCAGCAGTCACCGTCGGGGGACTGAAGCTTTCTTT
abundance: NA; v_gene: TRBV5-1; j_gene: TRBJ2-5; d_gene: NA; CDR3aa: CASSLGPEETQYF; CDR3nt: TGCGCCAGCAGCCTTGGGCCGGAAGAGACCCAGTACTTC
abundance: NA; v_gene: TRBV19; j_gene: TRBJ1-5; d_gene: TRBD1; CDR3aa: CASSIDRGRQPQHF; CDR3nt: TGTGCCAGTAGTATAGACAGGGGGCGTCAGCCCCAGCATTTT
abundance: once; v_gene: TRBV5-4; j_gene: TRBJ2-1; d_gene: TRBD2; CDR3aa: CASSLGAGGPGNEQFF; CDR3nt: TGTGCCAGCAGCTTGGGCGCGGGAGGCCCCGGCAATGAGCAGTTCTTC
abundance: NA; v_gene: TRBV4-2; j_gene: TRBJ1-1; d_gene: TRBD1; CDR3aa: CASSQDWQGAKGGNTEAFF; CDR3nt: TGTGCCAGCAGCCAAGACTGGCAGGGGGCCAAGGGAGGGAACACTGAAGCTTTCTTT
abundance: NA; v_gene: TRBV4-1; j_gene: TRBJ2-1; d_gene: NA; CDR3aa: CASSRAERFPSRGDEQFF; CDR3nt: TGCGCCAGCAGCCGGGCGGAGAGGTTTCCTAGCCGCGGCGATGAGCAGTTCTTC
abundance: few; v_gene: TRBV21-1; j_gene: TRBJ1-1; d_gene: NA; CDR3aa: CASSTNRGATEAFF; CDR3nt: TGTGCCAGCAGCACAAACAGGGGGGCCACTGAAGCTTTCTTT
abundance: NA; v_gene: TRBV5-1; j_gene: TRBJ1-2; d_gene: TRBD1; CDR3aa: CASSLEGQGADGYTF; CDR3nt: TGCGCCAGCAGCTTGGAGGGACAGGGGGCGGATGGCTACACCTTC
abundance: NA; v_gene: TRBV7-9; j_gene: TRBJ2-7; d_gene: NA; CDR3aa: CASSFTTGLGEQYF; CDR3nt: TGTGCCAGCAGCTTTACTACGGGTCTGGGCGAGCAGTACTTC
abundance: NA; v_gene: TRBV6-1; j_gene: TRBJ2-7; d_gene: NA; CDR3aa: CASSWGPGPYEQYF; CDR3nt: TGTGCCAGCAGTTGGGGTCCAGGGCCCTACGAGCAGTACTTC
abundance: NA; v_gene: TRBV15; j_gene: TRBJ2-3; d_gene: NA; CDR3aa: CALRRPGTDTQYF; CDR3nt: TGTGCCTTAAGACGGCCCGGCACAGATACGCAGTATTTT
abundance: NA; v_gene: TRBV5-4; j_gene: TRBJ2-6; d_gene: NA; CDR3aa: CASSLYNRLTGANVLTF; CDR3nt: TGTGCCAGCAGCTTGTATAACAGGTTAACAGGGGCCAACGTCCTGACTTTC
abundance: NA; v_gene: TRBV6-1; j_gene: TRBJ1-5; d_gene: TRBD1; CDR3aa: CASSRQGNQPQHF; CDR3nt: TGTGCCAGCAGTAGACAGGGGAATCAGCCCCAGCATTTT
abundance: NA; v_gene: TRBV6-5; j_gene: TRBJ2-7; d_gene: TRBD1; CDR3aa: CASSPRQGAYEQYF; CDR3nt: TGTGCCAGCAGTCCGCGACAGGGTGCCTACGAGCAGTACTTC
abundance: NA; v_gene: TRBV4-1; j_gene: TRBJ2-3; d_gene: TRBD2; CDR3aa: CASSQADGRSTDTQYF; CDR3nt: TGCGCCAGCAGCCAAGCGGACGGGAGGAGCACAGATACGCAGTATTTT
abundance: once; v_gene: TRBV28; j_gene: TRBJ2-5; d_gene: TRBD2; CDR3aa: CASSLAGGRETQYF; CDR3nt: TGTGCCAGCAGTCTAGCGGGAGGCCGGGAGACCCAGTACTTC
abundance: NA; v_gene: TRBV6-1; j_gene: TRBJ1-5; d_gene: TRBD1; CDR3aa: CASSEQTGGGQPQHF; CDR3nt: TGTGCCAGCAGTGAACAGACAGGGGGCGGACAGCCCCAGCATTTT
abundance: NA; v_gene: TRBV9; j_gene: TRBJ2-1; d_gene: TRBD2; CDR3aa: CASSVFSGANEQFF; CDR3nt: TGTGCCAGCAGCGTATTCAGCGGGGCAAATGAGCAGTTCTTC
abundance: NA; v_gene: TRBV30; j_gene: TRBJ1-2; d_gene: NA; CDR3aa: CACWGAEGYTF; CDR3nt: TGTGCCTGCTGGGGGGCGGAGGGCTACACCTTC
abundance: NA; v_gene: TRBV6-5; j_gene: TRBJ2-7; d_gene: NA; CDR3aa: CASSQGFQYEQYF; CDR3nt: TGTGCCAGCAGTCAGGGTTTCCAGTACGAGCAGTACTTC
abundance: NA; v_gene: TRBV5-1; j_gene: TRBJ1-2; d_gene: NA; CDR3aa: CASSTGFRGYTF; CDR3nt: TGCGCCAGCAGCACAGGCTTTCGAGGCTACACCTTC
abundance: once; v_gene: TRBV6-5; j_gene: TRBJ1-1; d_gene: NA; CDR3aa: CASLAGGANTEAFF; CDR3nt: TGTGCCAGCCTAGCGGGTGGGGCGAACACTGAAGCTTTCTTT
abundance: NA; v_gene: TRBV28; j_gene: TRBJ1-2; d_gene: NA; CDR3aa: CASTLWGDYGYTF; CDR3nt: TGTGCCAGCACCTTATGGGGAGACTATGGCTACACCTTC
abundance: NA; v_gene: TRBV5-8; j_gene: TRBJ2-7; d_gene: NA; CDR3aa: CASSPRRHEQYF; CDR3nt: TGTGCCAGCAGCCCAAGGAGGCACGAGCAGTACTTC
abundance: NA; v_gene: TRBV4-3; j_gene: TRBJ2-1; d_gene: TRBD2; CDR3aa: CASSQEYLAGGLMSSYNEQFF; CDR3nt: TGCGCCAGCAGCCAAGAGTATCTAGCGGGAGGGCTTATGAGCTCCTACAATGAGCAGTTCTTC
abundance: NA; v_gene: TRBV19; j_gene: TRBJ1-6; d_gene: NA; CDR3aa: CASSSLGSPLHF; CDR3nt: TGTGCCAGTAGTAGCTTGGGTTCACCCCTCCACTTT
abundance: NA; v_gene: TRBV7-3; j_gene: TRBJ2-3; d_gene: NA; CDR3aa: CASSLTGTDTQYF; CDR3nt: TGTGCCAGCAGTCTGACGGGCACAGATACGCAGTATTTT
abundance: NA; v_gene: TRBV27; j_gene: TRBJ2-3; d_gene: NA; CDR3aa: CASSGGGRNIPDTQYF; CDR3nt: TGTGCCAGCAGTGGGGGTGGTCGGAATATCCCAGATACGCAGTATTTT
abundance: NA; v_gene: TRBV10-2; j_gene: TRBJ2-4; d_gene: TRBD1; CDR3aa: CASSEGGGNIQYF; CDR3nt: TGCGCCAGCAGTGAAGGGGGCGGAAACATTCAGTACTTC
abundance: NA; v_gene: TRBV5-4; j_gene: TRBJ2-7; d_gene: TRBD2; CDR3aa: CASSFISGRLNEQYF; CDR3nt: TGTGCCAGCAGCTTTATTAGCGGGAGGCTAAACGAGCAGTACTTC
abundance: NA; v_gene: TRBV7-2; j_gene: TRBJ1-3; d_gene: NA; CDR3aa: CASSFGQSYLSSGNTIYF; CDR3nt: TGTGCCAGCAGCTTTGGACAGTCCTACCTGAGCTCTGGAAACACCATATATTTT
abundance: NA; v_gene: TRBV30; j_gene: TRBJ2-5; d_gene: NA; CDR3aa: CAWSLGEGETQYF; CDR3nt: TGTGCCTGGAGTCTAGGGGAAGGAGAGACCCAGTACTTC
abundance: NA; v_gene: TRBV28; j_gene: TRBJ1-1; d_gene: NA; CDR3aa: CASQTGVEAFF; CDR3nt: TGTGCCAGCCAGACAGGAGTTGAAGCTTTCTTT
abundance: NA; v_gene: TRBV27; j_gene: TRBJ1-6; d_gene: NA; CDR3aa: CASKYLRTGQPLHF; CDR3nt: TGTGCCAGCAAGTACCTCAGAACAGGTCAGCCCCTCCACTTT
abundance: NA; v_gene: TRBV6-1; j_gene: TRBJ1-5; d_gene: NA; CDR3aa: CASSESGNQPQHF; CDR3nt: TGTGCCAGCAGTGAATCGGGTAATCAGCCCCAGCATTTT
abundance: NA; v_gene: TRBV2; j_gene: TRBJ2-7; d_gene: TRBD2; CDR3aa: CASSALRSGRSYEQYF; CDR3nt: TGTGCCAGCAGTGCCTTGAGGAGCGGGAGATCTTACGAGCAGTACTTC
abundance: NA; v_gene: TRBV11-2; j_gene: TRBJ2-2; d_gene: NA; CDR3aa: CASSLKGPGELFF; CDR3nt: TGTGCCAGCAGCTTAAAGGGGCCCGGGGAGCTGTTTTTT
abundance: NA; v_gene: TRBV28; j_gene: TRBJ2-7; d_gene: NA; CDR3aa: CASSPTPRGTYEQYF; CDR3nt: TGTGCCAGCAGTCCTACCCCAAGGGGTACCTACGAGCAGTACTTC
abundance: NA; v_gene: TRBV30; j_gene: TRBJ2-1; d_gene: NA; CDR3aa: CAWRVNEQFF; CDR3nt: TGTGCCTGGAGAGTGAATGAGCAGTTCTTC
abundance: NA; v_gene: TRBV19; j_gene: TRBJ2-3; d_gene: NA; CDR3aa: CASSERASTDTQYF; CDR3nt: TGTGCCAGTAGCGAGCGGGCAAGCACAGATACGCAGTATTTT
abundance: few; v_gene: TRBV7-9; j_gene: TRBJ1-3; d_gene: TRBD1; CDR3aa: CASSWDSSGNTIYF; CDR3nt: TGTGCCAGCAGCTGGGACAGCTCTGGAAACACCATATATTTT
abundance: NA; v_gene: TRBV7-2; j_gene: TRBJ2-5; d_gene: NA; CDR3aa: CASSPRLGETQYF; CDR3nt: TGTGCCAGCAGCCCACGGTTGGGGGAGACCCAGTACTTC
abundance: NA; v_gene: TRBV30; j_gene: TRBJ1-4; d_gene: NA; CDR3aa: CAWSVWGRGNEKLFF; CDR3nt: TGTGCCTGGAGTGTATGGGGCAGGGGTAATGAAAAACTGTTTTTT
abundance: NA; v_gene: TRBV11-2; j_gene: TRBJ1-1; d_gene: NA; CDR3aa: CASSLAGMNTEAFF; CDR3nt: TGTGCCAGCAGCTTAGCCGGGATGAACACTGAAGCTTTCTTT
abundance: NA; v_gene: TRBV30; j_gene: TRBJ2-5; d_gene: NA; CDR3aa: CAWSYPGTLETQYF; CDR3nt: TGTGCCTGGAGTTACCCCGGGACATTAGAGACCCAGTACTTC
abundance: NA; v_gene: TRBV6-1; j_gene: TRBJ2-5; d_gene: TRBD2; CDR3aa: CASSELGAGVVLGETQYF; CDR3nt: TGTGCCAGCAGTGAATTAGGAGCGGGAGTGGTTTTAGGAGAGACCCAGTACTTC
abundance: NA; v_gene: TRBV9; j_gene: TRBJ1-3; d_gene: NA; CDR3aa: CASSAGTGGLSGNTIYF; CDR3nt: TGTGCCAGCAGCGCGGGAACGGGAGGCCTCTCTGGAAACACCATATATTTT
abundance: NA; v_gene: TRBV18; j_gene: TRBJ1-1; d_gene: NA; CDR3aa: CASSLVTGREAFF; CDR3nt: TGTGCCAGCTCACTCGTAACAGGGAGGGAAGCTTTCTTT
abundance: NA; v_gene: TRBV7-9; j_gene: TRBJ1-5; d_gene: TRBD1; CDR3aa: CASSPPGGGNQPQHF; CDR3nt: TGTGCCAGCAGCCCCCCAGGGGGCGGCAATCAGCCCCAGCATTTT
abundance: NA; v_gene: TRBV30; j_gene: TRBJ1-6; d_gene: NA; CDR3aa: CAWSATGFSYNSPLHF; CDR3nt: TGTGCCTGGAGTGCCACAGGGTTCTCCTATAATTCACCCCTCCACTTT